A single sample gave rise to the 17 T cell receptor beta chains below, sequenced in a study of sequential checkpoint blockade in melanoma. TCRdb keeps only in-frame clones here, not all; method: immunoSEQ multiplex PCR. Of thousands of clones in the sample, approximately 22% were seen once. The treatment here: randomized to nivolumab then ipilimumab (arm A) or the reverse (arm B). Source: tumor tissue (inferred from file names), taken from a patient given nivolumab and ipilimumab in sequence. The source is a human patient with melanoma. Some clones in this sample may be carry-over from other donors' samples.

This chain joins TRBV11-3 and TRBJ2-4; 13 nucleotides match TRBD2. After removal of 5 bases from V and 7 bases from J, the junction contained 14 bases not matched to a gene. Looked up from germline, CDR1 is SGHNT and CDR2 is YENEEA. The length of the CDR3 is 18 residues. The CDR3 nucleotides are TGTGCCAGCAGCGCCCAACCGGGACTAGCGGGAAGTGATAACATTCAGTACTTC. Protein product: CASSAQPGLAGSDNIQYF.

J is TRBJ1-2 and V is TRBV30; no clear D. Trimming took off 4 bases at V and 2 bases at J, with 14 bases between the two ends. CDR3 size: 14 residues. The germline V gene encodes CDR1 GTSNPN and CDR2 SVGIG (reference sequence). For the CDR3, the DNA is TGTGCCTGGAATCCGGGTGTCGTAAACTATGGCTACACCTTC. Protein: CAWNPGVVNYGYTF.

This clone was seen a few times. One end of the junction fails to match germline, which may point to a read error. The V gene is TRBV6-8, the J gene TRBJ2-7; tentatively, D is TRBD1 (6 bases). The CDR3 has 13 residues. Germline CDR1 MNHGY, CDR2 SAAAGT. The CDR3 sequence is CASSSAAQGSKHF. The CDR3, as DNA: TGTGCCAGCAGTTCGGCGGCACAGGGAAGCAAACACTTC.

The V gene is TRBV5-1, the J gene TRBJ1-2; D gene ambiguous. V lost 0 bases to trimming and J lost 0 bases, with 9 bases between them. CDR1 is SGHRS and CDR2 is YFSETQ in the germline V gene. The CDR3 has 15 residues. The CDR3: CASSLGAPPNYGYTF. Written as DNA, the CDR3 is TGCGCCAGCAGCTTGGGCGCGCCTCCTAACTATGGCTACACCTTC.

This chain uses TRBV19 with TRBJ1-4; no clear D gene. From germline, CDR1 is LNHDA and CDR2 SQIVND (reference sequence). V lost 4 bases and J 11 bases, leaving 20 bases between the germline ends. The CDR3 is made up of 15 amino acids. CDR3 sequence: CASSTPPDPLVKLFF. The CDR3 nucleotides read TGTGCCAGTAGTACCCCTCCGGACCCCCTGGTTAAACTGTTTTTT.

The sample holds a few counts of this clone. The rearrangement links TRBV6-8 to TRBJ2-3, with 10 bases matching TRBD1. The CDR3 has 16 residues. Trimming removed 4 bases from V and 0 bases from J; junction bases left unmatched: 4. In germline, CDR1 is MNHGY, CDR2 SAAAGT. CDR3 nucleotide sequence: TGTGCCAGCAGTTCCCGGACAGGGGGAAGCACAGATACGCAGTATTTT. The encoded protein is CASSSRTGGSTDTQYF.

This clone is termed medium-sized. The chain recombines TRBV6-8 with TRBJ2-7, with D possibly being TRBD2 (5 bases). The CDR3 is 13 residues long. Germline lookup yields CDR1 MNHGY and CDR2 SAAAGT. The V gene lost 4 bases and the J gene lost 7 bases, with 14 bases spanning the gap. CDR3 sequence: CASSSRGGKEQYF. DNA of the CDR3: TGTGCCAGCAGTTCCCGGGGTGGGAAGGAGCAGTACTTC.

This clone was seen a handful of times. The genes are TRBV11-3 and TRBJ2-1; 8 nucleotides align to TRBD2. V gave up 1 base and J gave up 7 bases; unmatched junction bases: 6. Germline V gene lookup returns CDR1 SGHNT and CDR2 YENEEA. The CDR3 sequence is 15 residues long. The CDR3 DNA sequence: TGTGCCAGCAGCTTAGGGGTTAGCGGGGTGAATGAGCAGTTCTTC. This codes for CASSLGVSGVNEQFF.

The CDR3 bases that were read are TGTGCCAGCAGTGAAGCGGGGGGTCAGCCCCAGCAT. Amino acids: CASSEAGGQPQH. The complete CDR3 reads CASSEAGGQPQHF. The chain is built from TRBV6-1 and TRBJ1-5; possibly TRBD1 for D (5 bases). From the germline J gene comes the end of the CDR3, since the read stops 1 residue before it. Trimming pared 0 bases from V and 6 bases from J, leaving 6 bases between. Germline V CDR1 and CDR2: MNHNS, SASEGT. The CDR3 extends over 13 amino acids.

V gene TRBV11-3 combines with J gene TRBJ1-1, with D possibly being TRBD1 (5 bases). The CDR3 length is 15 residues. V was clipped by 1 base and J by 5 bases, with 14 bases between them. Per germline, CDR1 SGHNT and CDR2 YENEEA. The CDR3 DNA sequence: TGTGCCAGCAGCTTAGGAGGGGCTAGAGATACTGAAGCTTTCTTT. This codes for CASSLGGARDTEAFF.

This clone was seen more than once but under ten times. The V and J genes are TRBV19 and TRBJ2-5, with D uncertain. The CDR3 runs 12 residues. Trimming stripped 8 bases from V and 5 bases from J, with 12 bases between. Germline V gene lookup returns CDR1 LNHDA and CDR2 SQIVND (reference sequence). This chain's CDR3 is CASGPGLETQYF. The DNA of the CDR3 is TGTGCCAGTGGGCCGGGTCTCGAGACCCAGTACTTC.

Written as DNA, the CDR3 is TGTGCCAGCAGGGACGGAGGAGAAAAACTGTTTTTT. It is translated as CASRDGGEKLFF. This chain connects TRBV6-8 to TRBJ1-4; D is unclear. The V gene's germline CDR1 is MNHGY and CDR2 SAAAGT. The CDR3 consists of 12 residues. V lost 6 bases to trimming and J lost 8 bases, with 10 bases between them.

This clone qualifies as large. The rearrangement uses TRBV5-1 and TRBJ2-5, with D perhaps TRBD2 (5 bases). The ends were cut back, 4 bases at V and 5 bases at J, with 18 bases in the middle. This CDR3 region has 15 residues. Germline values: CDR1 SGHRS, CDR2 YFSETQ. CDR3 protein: CASSLGTSSHETQYF. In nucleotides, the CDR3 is TGCGCCAGCAGCCTAGGAACTAGTAGCCACGAGACCCAGTACTTC. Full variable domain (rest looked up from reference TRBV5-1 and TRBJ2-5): KAGVTQTPRYLIKTRGQQVTLSCSPISGHRSVSWYQQTPGQGLQFLFEYFSETQRNKGNFPGRFSGRQFSNSRSEMNVSTLELGDSALYLCASSLGTSSHETQYFGPGTRLLVL.

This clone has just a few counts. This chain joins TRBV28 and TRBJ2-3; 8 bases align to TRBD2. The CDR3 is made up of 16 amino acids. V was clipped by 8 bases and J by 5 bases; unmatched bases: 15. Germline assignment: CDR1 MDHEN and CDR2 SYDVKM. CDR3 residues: CASYSFHGGAGDTQYF. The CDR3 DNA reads TGTGCCAGCTACAGTTTCCACGGGGGGGCAGGAGATACGCAGTATTTT.

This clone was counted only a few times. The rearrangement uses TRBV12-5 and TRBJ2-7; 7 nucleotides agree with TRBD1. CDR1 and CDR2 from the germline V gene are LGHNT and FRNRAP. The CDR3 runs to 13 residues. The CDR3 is CAKRRGSIYEQYF. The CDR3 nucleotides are TGTGCCAAACGCAGGGGGTCGATCTACGAGCAGTACTTC.

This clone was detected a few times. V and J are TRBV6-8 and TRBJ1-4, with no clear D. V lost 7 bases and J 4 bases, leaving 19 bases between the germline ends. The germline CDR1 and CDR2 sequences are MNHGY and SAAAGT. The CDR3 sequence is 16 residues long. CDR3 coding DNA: TGTGCCAGCATTGAACCCAACCGGGCCAGTAATGAAAAACTGTTTTTT. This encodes CASIEPNRASNEKLFF.

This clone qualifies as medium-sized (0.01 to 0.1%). CDR3 coding DNA: TGTGCCAGCGAGCCTGGCGGGGGGGCCGGCACCGGGGAGCTGTTTTTT. Translating gives CASEPGGGAGTGELFF. V usage is TRBV6-8 and J usage is TRBJ2-2; 9 positions agree with TRBD2. Per the germline V gene, CDR1 is MNHGY and CDR2 is SAAAGT. V was pared by 8 bases and J by 4 bases, with 11 bases of the junction left unmatched. The CDR3 length is 16 residues.